This record concerns one T cell receptor (beta chain) sequence. This clone was seen only a few times. No antigen is known for it. Nothing much larger sits one base from this clone, and base qualities are not available. The data are from a study of cytomegalovirus exposure and HLA in healthy donors (dated by TCRdb to 2015 to 2018). About the full investigation: The approximately 710 repertoires of the first cohort and the 120 or so validation repertoires were produced on the same platform, according to a later analysis. A separate validation cohort of roughly 130 different subjects was used in addition to the approximately 640-subject first cohort. High-throughput TCR immunosequencing, statistical association of individual TCRs with disease status, and machine learning were combined to predict cytomegalovirus infection status. The study aimed to test whether cataloging public T cell receptors could reveal signatures of past pathogen exposure. Results and caveats for the whole study, not just this receptor: The classifier was reported to diagnose cytomegalovirus status with high specificity and sensitivity in both the original and validation cohorts. A later analysis had no HLA typing for the validation cohort, so co-occurrence there was scored across all 120 or so repertoires. Subsequent analysis determined that TCRs grouped into clusters in the first cohort also showed a tendency toward co-occurrence across the roughly 120 validation repertoires, and approximately 94% of cluster scores exceeded 0. The authors suggested that the approach could potentially be generalized to other disease states and immunological phenotypes. Across donors, most TCR sequences were observed very rarely, whereas some public TCRs were present in many individuals. The study listed 164 TCR beta chains as associated with cytomegalovirus. In vitro tests confirmed that a few of the cytomegalovirus-associated TCR beta chains recognize cytomegalovirus antigens.

Libraries were constructed by the immunoSEQ multiplex PCR assay. The authors processed their data as follows. A statistical classification framework was developed to diagnose cytomegalovirus status using the catalog of TCR beta chain sequences. This is the immuneACCESS table as TCRdb keeps it, with only in-frame sequences that have V and J called. A part of the clones is gone; compared with another copy, unresolved V genes explain less than half, and the rest is unexplained. D and trimming come from the DNA, and the V and J calls and clone size come from that table. Here the sample has roughly 60,000 clones; more than 85% occur a single time. Together, the top ten hold about 2% of the sample. Donors formed part of the validation cohort, which comprised fewer than 150 subjects and was distinct from the first cohort of under 850 subjects. The sequencing input was PBMCs. The receptor's source is a woman in her twenties or thirties in good health and CMV-seronegative.

The CDR3 loop reads CASSETPSYEQYF. The DNA is TGTGCCAGCAGTGAAACTCCAAGCTACGAGCAGTACTTC. Rearrangement joined TRBV2 to TRBJ2-7; no D segment can be confidently identified. The junction shows trimming of 2 bases on V and 3 bases on J, plus 8 bases between the germline ends. CDR1 and CDR2 are drawn from the germline V gene: SNHLY, FYNNEI. Its CDR3 holds 13 amino acids, cysteine through phenylalanine. The kept DNA is CDR3 alone, 39 bases in frame from the first base.